Below, 3 T cell receptor beta chains from the same sample are listed, as sequenced in a study of CD8 T cells in ankylosing spondylitis. A single record per CDR3 protein comes from TCRdb applying MiXCR to the 5' RACE reads. This table holds under 250,000 distinct CDR3 sequences, under 35% found once. Sample: blood, either unsorted or a sorted T cell fraction (not recorded which). Every receptor here comes from a male donor with ankylosing spondylitis or in good health (not recorded which).

This clonotype has a handful of counts. The V call is TRBV15, the J call TRBJ2-1, with D unclear. The ends were cut back, 3 bases at V and 6 bases at J, with 21 bases in the middle. The CDR3 length is 17 residues. Germline V gene sequence: CDR1 LNHNV, CDR2 YYDKDF (reference sequence). CDR3 sequence (DNA): TGTGCCACCAGCAGTTCTTTCCCCGAATCGCATAGCAATGAGCAGTTCTTC. Translated: CATSSSFPESHSNEQFF.

There are a few counts of this clonotype. This chain joins TRBV20-1 and TRBJ2-1; the match to TRBD2 covers 10 bases. The CDR3 loop spans 14 amino acids. Germline assignment: CDR1 DFQATT and CDR2 SNEGSKA (reference sequence). V was pared by 4 bases and J by 2 bases, with 2 bases of the junction left unmatched. DNA of the CDR3: TGCAGTGCTACTAGCGGGGGCACCTACAATGAGCAGTTCTTC. Its protein product is CSATSGGTYNEQFF.

The chain carries TRBV10-3 and TRBJ1-2, with D unclear. The CDR3 spans 15 residues. The V gene lost 5 bases and the J gene lost 4 bases, with 17 bases spanning the gap. From germline, CDR1 is ENHRY and CDR2 SYGVKD. The chain's CDR3 is CAISTIQRAAYGYTF. The CDR3 bases are TGTGCCATCAGTACAATACAGAGAGCAGCCTATGGCTACACCTTC.